Each of the 5 T cell receptor beta chains below was sequenced from the same sample in a study of CD8 T cells in ankylosing spondylitis. Using its own MiXCR run on the 5' RACE reads, TCRdb lists one record per CDR3 protein. The sample consists of over 700,000 distinct CDR3 sequences, roughly 19% of them appearing once. Overall study findings and caveats: Among TCR beta sequences, a motif of under 10 highly homologous variants appeared characteristic of ankylosing spondylitis blood.

No antigens are known for them. What was sequenced was blood, either unsorted or a sorted T cell fraction (not recorded which). Source of these receptors: a male donor with ankylosing spondylitis.

This clonotype was seen many times. The junction and the germline gene differ at one end; a read error may be behind it. V is TRBV5-1 and J is TRBJ2-7; possibly TRBD1 for D (6 bases). Germline CDR1 is SGHRS and CDR2 is YFSETQ. The CDR3 is 14 amino acids. The CDR3 DNA sequence: TGTGCCAGCAGCTTAGGGGGTTCCTCCTACGAGCAGTACTTC. This sequence encodes CASSLGGSSYEQYF.

This clonotype was seen only a few times. CDR3 region: CASSQYRGGNYGYTF. CDR3 coding DNA: TGTGCCAGCAGTCAGTACAGGGGGGGAAACTATGGCTACACCTTC. The gene calls are TRBV28 and TRBJ1-2; 8 nucleotides line up with TRBD1. This CDR3 spans 15 amino acids. J gave up 2 bases and V 5 bases, and 7 bases lay outside the gene matches. Germline V gene sequence: CDR1 MDHEN, CDR2 SYDVKM.

This clonotype was seen ten or more times. This rearrangement joins TRBV12-3 or TRBV12-4 to TRBJ1-2, with 8 nucleotides matching TRBD1. The junction had 5 bases not matched to a gene; V was cut back by 7 bases and J by 4 bases. CDR3 length: 13 residues. This CDR3 reads CASTPDRGYGYTF. DNA of the CDR3: TGTGCCAGCACCCCTGACAGGGGCTATGGCTACACCTTC.

This clonotype was observed a handful of times. The chain is built from TRBV7-2 and TRBJ2-3; D remains ambiguous. The CDR3 runs 14 residues. The V gene lost 3 bases and the J gene lost 0 bases, with 7 bases spanning the gap. CDR1 is SGHTA, CDR2 FQGNSA, per germline. The CDR3 here is CASSFVLSTDTQYF. The CDR3 bases are TGTGCCAGCAGCTTCGTTCTCAGCACAGATACGCAGTATTTT.

The rearrangement uses TRBV7-8 and TRBJ2-3; 7 nucleotides agree with TRBD1. This CDR3 contains 15 residues. V dropped 3 bases and J dropped 0; count of bases not matched to a gene: 3. Germline lookup yields CDR1 SGHVS and CDR2 FQNEAQ. The CDR3 coding sequence is TGTGCCAGCAGCTTCAGGGACAGTAGCACAGATACGCAGTATTTT. This codes for CASSFRDSSTDTQYF. The whole variable domain, remainder taken from reference TRBV7-8 and TRBJ2-3, is GAGVSQSPRYKVAKRGQDVALRCDPISGHVSLFWYQQALGQGPEFLTYFQNEAQLDKSGLPSDRFFAERPEGSVSTLKIQRTQQEDSAVYLCASSFRDSSTDTQYFGPGTRLTVL.